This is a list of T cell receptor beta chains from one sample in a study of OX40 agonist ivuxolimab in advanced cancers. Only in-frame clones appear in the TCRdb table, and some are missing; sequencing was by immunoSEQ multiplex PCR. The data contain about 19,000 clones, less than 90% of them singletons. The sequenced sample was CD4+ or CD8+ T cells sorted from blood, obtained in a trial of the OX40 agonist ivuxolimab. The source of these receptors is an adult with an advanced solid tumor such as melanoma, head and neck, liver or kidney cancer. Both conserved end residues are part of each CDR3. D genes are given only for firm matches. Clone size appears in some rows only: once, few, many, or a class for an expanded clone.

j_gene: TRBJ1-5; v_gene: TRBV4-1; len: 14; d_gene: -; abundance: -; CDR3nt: TGCGCCAGCAGCCAAGGTTGGGTAAGTCAGCCCCAGCATTTT; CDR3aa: CASSQGWVSQPQHF
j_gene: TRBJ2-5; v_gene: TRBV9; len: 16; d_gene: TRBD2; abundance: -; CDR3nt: TGTGCCAGCAGCTTACGACTAGCGGGATCCCAAGAGACCCAGTACTTC; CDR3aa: CASSLRLAGSQETQYF
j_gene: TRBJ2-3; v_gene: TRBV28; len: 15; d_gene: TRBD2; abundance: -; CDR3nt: TGTGCCAGCAGTTATACTAGCGGAGGCACAGATACGCAGTATTTT; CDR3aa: CASSYTSGGTDTQYF
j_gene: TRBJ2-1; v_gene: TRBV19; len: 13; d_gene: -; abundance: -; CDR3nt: TGTGCCAGTAGTATGGGCTCTTACAATGAGCAGTTCTTC; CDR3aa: CASSMGSYNEQFF
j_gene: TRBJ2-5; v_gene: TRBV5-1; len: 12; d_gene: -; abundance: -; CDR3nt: TGCGCCAGCAGCCCCGGTGGGGGACAACTGTACTTC; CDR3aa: CASSPGGGQLYF
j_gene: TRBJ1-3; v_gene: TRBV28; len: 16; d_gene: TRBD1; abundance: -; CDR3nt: TGTGCCAGCAGTTTACTGGAGGGGGCATCTGGAAACACCATATATTTT; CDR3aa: CASSLLEGASGNTIYF
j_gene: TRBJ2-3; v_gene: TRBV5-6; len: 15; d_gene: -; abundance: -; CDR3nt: TGTGCCAGCAGCTTGGACATCTCCTGGACAGATACGCAGTATTTT; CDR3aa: CASSLDISWTDTQYF
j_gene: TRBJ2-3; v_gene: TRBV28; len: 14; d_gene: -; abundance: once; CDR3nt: TGTGCCAGCAGTTCCCCCAGGGAAACAGATACGCAGTATTTT; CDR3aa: CASSSPRETDTQYF
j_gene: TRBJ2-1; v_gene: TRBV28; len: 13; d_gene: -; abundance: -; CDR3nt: TGTGCCAGCAGTTTCAGCAGGTACAATGAGCAGTTCTTC; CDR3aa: CASSFSRYNEQFF
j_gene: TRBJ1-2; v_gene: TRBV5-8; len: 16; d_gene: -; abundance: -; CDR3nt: TGTGCCAGCAGCTTAGATCCGGGACATATTAACTATGGCTACACCTTC; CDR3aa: CASSLDPGHINYGYTF
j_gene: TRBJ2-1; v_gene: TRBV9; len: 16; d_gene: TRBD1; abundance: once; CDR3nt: TGTGCCAGCAGCAGCCGGGACAGGGGTCGGAGCAATGAGCAGTTCTTC; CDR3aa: CASSSRDRGRSNEQFF
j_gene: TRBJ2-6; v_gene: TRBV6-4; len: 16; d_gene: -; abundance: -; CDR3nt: TGTGCCAGCAGTGACTCGAGGGGTTCTGGGGCCAACGTCCTGACTTTC; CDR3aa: CASSDSRGSGANVLTF
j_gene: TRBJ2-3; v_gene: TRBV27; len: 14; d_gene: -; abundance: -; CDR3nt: TGTGCCAGCAGTTTCGTGGGACAAACATATACGCAGTATTTT; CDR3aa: CASSFVGQTYTQYF
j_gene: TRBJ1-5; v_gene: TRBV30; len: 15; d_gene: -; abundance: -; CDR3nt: TGTGCCTGGAGTGTAAGCGGGGGAAGCAATCAGCCCCAGCATTTT; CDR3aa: CAWSVSGGSNQPQHF
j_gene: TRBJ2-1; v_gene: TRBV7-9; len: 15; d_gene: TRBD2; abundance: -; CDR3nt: TGTGCCAGCAGATCCCCGGGACTACCCCTTGGTGAGCAGTTCTTC; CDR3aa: CASRSPGLPLGEQFF
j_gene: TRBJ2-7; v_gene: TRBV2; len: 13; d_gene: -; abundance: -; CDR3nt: TGTGCCAGCAGTGGTGCAGCCGCCTACGAGCAGTACTTC; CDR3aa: CASSGAAAYEQYF
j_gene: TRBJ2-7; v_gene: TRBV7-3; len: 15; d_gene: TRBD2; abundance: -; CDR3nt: TGTGCCAGCAGCTTACTAGCGGGATTCCCCTACGAGCAGTACTTC; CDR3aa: CASSLLAGFPYEQYF
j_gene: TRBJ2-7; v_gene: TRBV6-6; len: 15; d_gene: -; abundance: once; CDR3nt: TGTGCCAGCAGTCCAGGGCCTCCAGCAATTTACGAGCAGTACTTC; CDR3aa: CASSPGPPAIYEQYF
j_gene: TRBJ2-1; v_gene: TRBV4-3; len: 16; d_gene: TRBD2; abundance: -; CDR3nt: TGCGCCAGCAGCCAAGGACTGGGGCTAGCGGGACGGGAGCAGTTCTTC; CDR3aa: CASSQGLGLAGREQFF
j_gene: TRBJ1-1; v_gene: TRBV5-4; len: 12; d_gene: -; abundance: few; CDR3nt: TGTGCCACCCGGGGGGAGGGCACTGAAGCTTTCTTT; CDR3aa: CATRGEGTEAFF
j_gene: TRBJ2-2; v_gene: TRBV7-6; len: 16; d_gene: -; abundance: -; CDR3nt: TGTGCCAGCAGCTTCGCTGTTACTCCGAACACCGGGGAGCTGTTTTTT; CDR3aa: CASSFAVTPNTGELFF
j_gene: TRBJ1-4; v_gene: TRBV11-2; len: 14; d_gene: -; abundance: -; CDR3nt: TGTGCCAGCAGCTTGGTCAGAACTAATGAAAAACTGTTTTTT; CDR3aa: CASSLVRTNEKLFF
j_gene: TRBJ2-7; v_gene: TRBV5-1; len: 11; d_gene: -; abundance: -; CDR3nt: TGCGCCAGCAGCAAACTTGGGGAGCAGTACTTC; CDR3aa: CASSKLGEQYF
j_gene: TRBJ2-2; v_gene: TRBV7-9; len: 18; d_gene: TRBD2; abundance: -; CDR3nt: TGTGCCAGCATTTCCCAGGACGCGCGGGAGGAGAACACCGGGGAGCTGTTTTTT; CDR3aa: CASISQDAREENTGELFF
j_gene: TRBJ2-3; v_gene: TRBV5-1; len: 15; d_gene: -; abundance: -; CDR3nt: TGCGCCAGCAGCTCGGACGGTTCTAGCACAGATACGCAGTATTTT; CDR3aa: CASSSDGSSTDTQYF
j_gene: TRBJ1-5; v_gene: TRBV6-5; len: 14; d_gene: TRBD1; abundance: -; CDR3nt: TGTGCCAGCAGCTCGGGGACAGGGGGTCACCCCCAGCATTTT; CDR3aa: CASSSGTGGHPQHF
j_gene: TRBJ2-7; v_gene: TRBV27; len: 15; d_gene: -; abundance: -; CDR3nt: TGTGCCAGCAGTTCAAGGACTATCACTTCCTACGAGCAGTACTTC; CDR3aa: CASSSRTITSYEQYF
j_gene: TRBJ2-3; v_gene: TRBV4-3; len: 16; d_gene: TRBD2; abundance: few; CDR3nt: TGCGCCAGCAGCCAAGAACCCCCAGGCGGGGGAGATACGCAGTATTTT; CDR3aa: CASSQEPPGGGDTQYF
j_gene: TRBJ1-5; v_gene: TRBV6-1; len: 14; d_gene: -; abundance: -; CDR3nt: TGTGCCAGCAGTAATATTCTACGCAATCAGCCCCAGCATTTT; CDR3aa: CASSNILRNQPQHF
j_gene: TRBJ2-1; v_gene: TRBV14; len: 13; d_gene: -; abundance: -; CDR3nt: TGTGCCAGCAGCCAATCCCTTTACAATGAGCAGTTCTTC; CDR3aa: CASSQSLYNEQFF
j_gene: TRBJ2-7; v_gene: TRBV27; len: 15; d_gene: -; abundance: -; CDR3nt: TGTGCCAGCAGTTTGAGTGGGGGTGGGTCCTACGAGCAGTACTTC; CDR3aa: CASSLSGGGSYEQYF
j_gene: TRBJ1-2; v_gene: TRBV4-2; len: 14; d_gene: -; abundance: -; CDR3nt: TGTGCCAGCAGCGATAATGAGGTTAGCTATGGCTACACCTTC; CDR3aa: CASSDNEVSYGYTF
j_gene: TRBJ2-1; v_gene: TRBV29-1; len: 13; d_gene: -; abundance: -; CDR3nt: TGCAGTGCCGACTACACAATCTACAATGAGCAGTTCTTC; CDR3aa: CSADYTIYNEQFF
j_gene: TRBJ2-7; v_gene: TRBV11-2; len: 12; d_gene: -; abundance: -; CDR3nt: TGTGCCAGCAGCTTAATGAGGGGCGAGCAGTACTTC; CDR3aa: CASSLMRGEQYF
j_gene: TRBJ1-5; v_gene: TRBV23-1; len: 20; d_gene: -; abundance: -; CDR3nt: TGCGCCAGCAGCAGCCAATCATGGGGGCTCGTGAAAAGGAGGAAACAGCCCCAGCATTTT; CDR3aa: CASSSQSWGLVKRRKQPQHF
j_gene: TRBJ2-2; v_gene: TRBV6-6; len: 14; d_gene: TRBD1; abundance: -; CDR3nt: TGTGCCTGCTGCGGACAGGGCTACACCGGGGAGCTGTTTTTT; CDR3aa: CACCGQGYTGELFF
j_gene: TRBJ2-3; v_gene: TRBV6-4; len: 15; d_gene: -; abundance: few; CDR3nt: TGTGCCAGCAGTGAGAGGAAGGGAGGATTCGATACGCAGTATTTT; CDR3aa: CASSERKGGFDTQYF
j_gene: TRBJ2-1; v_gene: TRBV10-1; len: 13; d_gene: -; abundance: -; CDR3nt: TGCGCCGTGCCCGCGGCGGCGGACAATGAGCAGTTCTTC; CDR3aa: CAVPAAADNEQFF
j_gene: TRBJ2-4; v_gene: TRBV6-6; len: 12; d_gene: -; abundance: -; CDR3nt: TGTGCCAGCAGCAAACCGGCGCCCATTCAGTACTTC; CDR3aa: CASSKPAPIQYF
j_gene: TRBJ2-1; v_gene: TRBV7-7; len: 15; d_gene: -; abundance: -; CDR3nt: TGTGCTAGCAGCTTAGGTGGGGGCGTTAGGAATGAGCAGTTCTTC; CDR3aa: CASSLGGGVRNEQFF
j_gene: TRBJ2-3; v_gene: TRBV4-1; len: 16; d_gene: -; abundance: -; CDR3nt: TGCGCCAGCAGCCAATGGACTAGGGGGAGCACAGATACGCAGTATTTT; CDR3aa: CASSQWTRGSTDTQYF
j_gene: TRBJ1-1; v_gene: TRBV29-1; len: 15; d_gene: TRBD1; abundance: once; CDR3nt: TGCAGCGTGGGACAGGCCTCAATATTAGACCTTGAAGCTTTCTTT; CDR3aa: CSVGQASILDLEAFF
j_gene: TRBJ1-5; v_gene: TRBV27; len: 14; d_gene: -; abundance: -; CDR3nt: TGTGCCAGCAGTCCTCGAGCGGAGGCTCAGCCCCAGCATTTT; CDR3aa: CASSPRAEAQPQHF
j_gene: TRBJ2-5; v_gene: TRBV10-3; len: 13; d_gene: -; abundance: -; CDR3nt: TGTGCCATCAGTGGAGGGTTACAAGAGACCCAGTACTTC; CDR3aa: CAISGGLQETQYF
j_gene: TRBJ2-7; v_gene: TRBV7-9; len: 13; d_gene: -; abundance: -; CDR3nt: TGTGCCAGCAGCTTAAGCACACCATCCGAGCAGTACTTC; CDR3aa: CASSLSTPSEQYF
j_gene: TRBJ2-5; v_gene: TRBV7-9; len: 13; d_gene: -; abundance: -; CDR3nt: TGTGCCAGCAGCTCCAGCGGGCCAGAGACCCAGTACTTC; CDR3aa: CASSSSGPETQYF
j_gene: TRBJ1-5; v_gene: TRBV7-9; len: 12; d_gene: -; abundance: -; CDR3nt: TGTGCCAGCAGCTTAGGGGTTTCGCCCCAGCATTTT; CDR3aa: CASSLGVSPQHF
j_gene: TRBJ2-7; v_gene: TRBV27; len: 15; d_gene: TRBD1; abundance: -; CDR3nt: TGTGCCAGCAGCCTGACAGGGGGCGCAGACTACGAGCAGTACTTC; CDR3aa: CASSLTGGADYEQYF
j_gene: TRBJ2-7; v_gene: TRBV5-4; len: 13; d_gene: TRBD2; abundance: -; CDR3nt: TGTGCCAGCAGCTTGCCGGGAGGACTCGAGCAGTACTTC; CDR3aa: CASSLPGGLEQYF
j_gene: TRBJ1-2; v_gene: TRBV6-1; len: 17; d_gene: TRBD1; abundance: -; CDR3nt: TGTGCCAGCAGTGAAGTGGGGGGGACAGGAGGTCATGATGGCTACACCTTC; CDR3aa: CASSEVGGTGGHDGYTF
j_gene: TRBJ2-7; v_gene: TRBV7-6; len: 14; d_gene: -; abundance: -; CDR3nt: TGTGCCAGCAGCTTAGCGTCGGACGGCTACGAGCAGTACTTC; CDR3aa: CASSLASDGYEQYF
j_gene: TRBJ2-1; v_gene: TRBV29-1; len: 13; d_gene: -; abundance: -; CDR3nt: TGCAGCGTTCGGAGTTGGAGTCAGAATGAGCAGTTCTTC; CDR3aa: CSVRSWSQNEQFF
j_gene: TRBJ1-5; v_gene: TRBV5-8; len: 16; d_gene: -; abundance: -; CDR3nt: TGTGCCAGCAGCTTGGTGTGGTCCTGGGGCAATCAGCCCCAGCATTTT; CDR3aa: CASSLVWSWGNQPQHF
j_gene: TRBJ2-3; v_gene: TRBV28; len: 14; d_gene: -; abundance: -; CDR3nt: TGTGCCAGCCTGACCCCGGCTAGCGAAGATACGCAGTATTTT; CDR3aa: CASLTPASEDTQYF
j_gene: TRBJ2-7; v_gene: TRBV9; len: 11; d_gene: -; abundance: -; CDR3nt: TGTGCCAGCAGCGGCTCAGACGAGCAGTACTTC; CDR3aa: CASSGSDEQYF